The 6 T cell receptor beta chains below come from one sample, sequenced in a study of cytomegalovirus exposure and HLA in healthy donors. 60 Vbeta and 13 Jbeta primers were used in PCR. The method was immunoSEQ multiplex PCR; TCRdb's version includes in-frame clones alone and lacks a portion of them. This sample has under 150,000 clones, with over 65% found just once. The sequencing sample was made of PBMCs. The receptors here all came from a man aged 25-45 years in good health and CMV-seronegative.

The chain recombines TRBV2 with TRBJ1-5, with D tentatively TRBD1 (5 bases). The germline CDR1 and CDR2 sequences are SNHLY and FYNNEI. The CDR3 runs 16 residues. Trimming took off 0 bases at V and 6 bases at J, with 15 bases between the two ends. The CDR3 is CASSEANPGIGQPQHF. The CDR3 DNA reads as TGTGCCAGCAGTGAAGCAAACCCAGGGATTGGTCAGCCCCAGCATTTT.

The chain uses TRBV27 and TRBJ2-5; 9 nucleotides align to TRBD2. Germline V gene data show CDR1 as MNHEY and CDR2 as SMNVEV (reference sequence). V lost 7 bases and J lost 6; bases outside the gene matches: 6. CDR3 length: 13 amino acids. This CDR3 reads CASTTSGRKTQYF. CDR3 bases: TGTGCCAGCACAACAAGCGGGAGGAAGACCCAGTACTTC.

The CDR3: CATSRGIPKGLAPQKGGNEQFF. CDR3 nucleotides: TGTGCCACCAGCAGAGGAATCCCGAAGGGACTAGCGCCCCAAAAGGGGGGGAATGAGCAGTTCTTC. The J gene is TRBJ2-1, the V gene TRBV15; 10 positions agree with TRBD2. Germline V gives CDR1 LNHNV, CDR2 YYDKDF (reference sequence). CDR3 length: 22 residues. J was trimmed by 7 bases and V by 1 base; bases with no gene match: 25.

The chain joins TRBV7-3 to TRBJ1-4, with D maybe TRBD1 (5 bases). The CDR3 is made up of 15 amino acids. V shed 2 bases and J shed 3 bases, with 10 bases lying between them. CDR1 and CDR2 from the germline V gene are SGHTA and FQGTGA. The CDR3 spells CASSLEAGPNEKLFF. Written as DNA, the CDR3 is TGTGCCAGCAGCTTAGAGGCGGGACCTAATGAAAAACTGTTTTTT.

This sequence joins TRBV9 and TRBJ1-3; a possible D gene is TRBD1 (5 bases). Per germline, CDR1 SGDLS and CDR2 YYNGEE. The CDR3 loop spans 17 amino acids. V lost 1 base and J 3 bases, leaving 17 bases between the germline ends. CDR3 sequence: CASSVTYGGWDGNTIYF. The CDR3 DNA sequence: TGTGCCAGCAGCGTAACCTACGGGGGATGGGATGGAAACACCATATATTTT. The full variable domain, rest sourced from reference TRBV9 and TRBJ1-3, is DSGVTQTPKHLITATGQRVTLRCSPRSGDLSVYWYQQSLDQGLQFLIQYYNGEERAKGNILERFSAQQFPDLHSELNLSSLELGDSALYFCASSVTYGGWDGNTIYFGEGSWLTVV.

In DNA form, the CDR3 reads TGTGCCAGCAGCCCCGGGGGTTACTATGGCTACACCTTC. Translation gives CASSPGGYYGYTF. The chain couples TRBV7-9 to TRBJ1-2; D is perhaps TRBD1 (5 bases). Trimming stripped 5 bases from V and 3 bases from J, with 10 bases between. In germline, CDR1 is SEHNR, CDR2 FQNEAQ (reference sequence). The CDR3 totals 13 residues.